The clone carrying this TCR beta chain was detected only a few times. Germline CDR1 is SGHRS and CDR2 is YFSETQ. Trimming cost V 4 bases and J 7 bases; bases outside gene matches: 7. This CDR3 has 14 amino acids. Per the original methods: From reference gene primer amplification, estimates of nucleated cell counts were derived. TCRdb keeps only in-frame clones here, not all; method: immunoSEQ multiplex PCR. The V and J calls and clone size are taken from that table; D and trimming were inferred from the DNA. Of about 110,000 clones listed, less than 85% are singletons. The sample comes from a study of blood T cell repertoires in COVID-19. Background on the study: COVID-19 samples, acute and convalescent, were from the United States, Italy and Spain. PBMCs, B-cell-depleted T cells, or T cells were the source of the cDNA or gDNA that made up the material.

The genes are TRBV5-1 and TRBJ2-1; TRBD2 agrees at 8 bases. This sequence originates from a woman between 35 and 50 years old with acute or convalescent COVID-19. The sample taken for sequencing was peripheral blood. As DNA, the CDR3 is TGCGCCAGCAGCCGGGGGGGCCAAGGAAATGAGCAGTTCTTC. This gives the protein CASSRGGQGNEQFF.